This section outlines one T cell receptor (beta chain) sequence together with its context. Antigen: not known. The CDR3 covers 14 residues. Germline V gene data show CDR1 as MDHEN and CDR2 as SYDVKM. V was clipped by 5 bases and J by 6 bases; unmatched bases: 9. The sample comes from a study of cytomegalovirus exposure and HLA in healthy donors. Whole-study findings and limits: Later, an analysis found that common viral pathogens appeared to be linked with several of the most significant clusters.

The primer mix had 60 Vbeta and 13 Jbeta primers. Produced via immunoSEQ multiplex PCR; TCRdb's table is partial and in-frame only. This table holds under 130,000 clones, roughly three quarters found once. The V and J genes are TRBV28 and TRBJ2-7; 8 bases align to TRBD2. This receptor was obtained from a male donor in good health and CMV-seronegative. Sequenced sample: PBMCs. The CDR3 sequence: CASSPLTSVGEQYF. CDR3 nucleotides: TGTGCCAGCAGTCCCCTGACTAGCGTTGGCGAGCAGTACTTC.